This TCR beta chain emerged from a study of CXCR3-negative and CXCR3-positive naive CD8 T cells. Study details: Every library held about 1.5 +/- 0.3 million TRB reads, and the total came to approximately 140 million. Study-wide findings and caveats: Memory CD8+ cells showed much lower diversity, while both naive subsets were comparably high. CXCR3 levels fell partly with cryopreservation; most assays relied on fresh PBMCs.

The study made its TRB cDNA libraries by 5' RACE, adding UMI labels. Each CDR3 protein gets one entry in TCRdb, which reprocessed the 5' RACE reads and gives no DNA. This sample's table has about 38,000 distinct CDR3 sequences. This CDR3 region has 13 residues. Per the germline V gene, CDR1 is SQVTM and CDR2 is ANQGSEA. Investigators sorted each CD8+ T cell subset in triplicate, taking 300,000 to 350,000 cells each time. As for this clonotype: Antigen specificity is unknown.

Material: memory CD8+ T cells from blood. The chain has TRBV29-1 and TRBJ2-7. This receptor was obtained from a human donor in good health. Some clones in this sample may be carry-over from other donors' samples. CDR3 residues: CSVEQSFSYEQYF.